The 9 T cell receptor beta chains in this list originate from one sample, sequenced in a study of control samples from healthy donors and cancer patients. Method: immunoSEQ multiplex PCR; TCRdb's copy keeps in-frame clones and lacks some. Of 70,000 or so clones in the sample, around 92% were seen once. What was sequenced was PBMCs. Receptor source: a man aged 60 to 75 with lung cancer.

The genes are TRBV25-1 and TRBJ1-5; 7 nucleotides agree with TRBD1. J lost 5 bases, V lost 4 bases, and 2 bases had no gene match. CDR3 length: 13 residues. Germline V gene data show CDR1 as MGHDK and CDR2 as SYGVNS. CDR3 bases: TGTGCCAGCAGTGGGGACAGACATCAGCCCCAGCATTTT. This gives the protein CASSGDRHQPQHF.

The chain uses TRBV12-3 or TRBV12-4 and TRBJ2-5, with D possibly matching TRBD1 (6 bases). The CDR3 has 13 residues. Trimming took off 5 bases at V and 5 bases at J, with 12 bases between the two ends. CDR3 sequence reads: CASSRTQGETQYF. The CDR3, as DNA: TGTGCCAGCAGTCGGACCCAGGGGGAGACCCAGTACTTC.

The chain employs TRBV3-1 (or the pseudogene TRBV3-2) and TRBJ2-7, with D unresolved. The V and J ends lost 2 bases and 5 bases respectively, with 10 bases between them. Germline V gene lookup returns CDR1 LGHDT and CDR2 YNNKEL (reference sequence). The CDR3 consists of 13 residues. In DNA, the CDR3 is TGTGCCAGCAGCCAAAGGTTCGTGAACGAGCAGTACGTC. Encoded protein: CASSQRFVNEQYV.

The V and J genes are TRBV6-2 or TRBV6-3 and TRBJ2-7; D unresolved. This CDR3 has 14 amino acids. The V end lost 4 bases, the J end lost 0 bases, and 10 bases lay between the germline ends. Per germline, CDR1 MNHEY and CDR2 SVGEGT. In nucleotides, the CDR3 is TGTGCCAGCAGTTCCCCCCGGAGCTCCTACGAGCAGTACGTC. Amino acids: CASSSPRSSYEQYV.

Here the CDR3 DNA reads TGTGCCAGCGGCCGGTACGGGACTCTCGTGGGGAATGAGCAGTTCTTC. Amino acid sequence: CASGRYGTLVGNEQFF. The chain employs TRBV27 and TRBJ2-1, with a weak D call TRBD2 (6 bases). This CDR3 spans 16 amino acids. Trimming removed 8 bases at V and 7 bases at J, with 24 bases between. Germline V gene data show CDR1 as MNHEY and CDR2 as SMNVEV (reference sequence).

This sequence joins TRBV5-1 and TRBJ1-2; D unclear. The CDR3 has 12 residues. In germline, CDR1 is SGHRS, CDR2 YFSETQ. V was trimmed by 0 bases and J by 4 bases, leaving 4 bases between them. The CDR3 region has the DNA TGCGCCAGCAGCTTGGCAGCCTATGGCTACACCTTC. This gives the protein CASSLAAYGYTF.

This chain links TRBV5-5 with TRBJ1-1; D perhaps matches TRBD1 (6 bases). CDR1 and CDR2 (germline): SGHKS, YYEKEE (reference sequence). Between the trimmed V and J ends, which lost 2 bases and 1 base, there was a span of 12 bases. The CDR3 totals 15 residues. The CDR3 DNA sequence: TGTGCCAGCAGCTTTTTAGGGGGTTCGAACACTGAAGCTTTCTTT. This encodes CASSFLGGSNTEAFF.

The V and J genes are TRBV7-9 and TRBJ2-2; D is unresolved. The CDR3 runs 17 residues. V was cut by 1 base and J by 4 bases, with 16 bases left in between. Germline lookup yields CDR1 SEHNR and CDR2 FQNEAQ (reference sequence). The CDR3 sequence is CASSLGLGWESTGELFF. CDR3 nucleotides: TGTGCCAGCAGCTTAGGCCTAGGATGGGAAAGCACCGGGGAGCTGTTTTTT.

J is TRBJ1-2 and V is TRBV12-3 or TRBV12-4, with D possibly matching TRBD1 (5 bases). This CDR3 comprises 13 residues. V dropped 1 base and J dropped 2 bases, with 5 bases sitting between them. The CDR3 DNA follows: TGTGCCAGCAGTTTAGGACAGAACTATGGCTACACCTTC. Its protein product is CASSLGQNYGYTF.